Each of the 19 T cell receptor beta chains below was sequenced from the same sample in a study of CD8+CD57+ T cells in acquired aplastic anemia. The TCR beta profiling, which covered VDJ combination and CDR3 sequence, was carried out using genomic DNA as the template. TCRdb redid the calling of the reads with MiXCR, one entry per CDR3 protein. Here the sample spans 200,000 to 250,000 distinct CDR3 sequences, over 55% being singletons. The sequenced sample was sorted CD4+, CD8+, or CD8+CD57+ T cells (not recorded which) from PBMCs. These receptors all come from a human donor in good health.

This clonotype turned up a few times. The chain links TRBV20-1 to TRBJ2-7; tentative D call: TRBD1 (6 bases). The V and J ends lost 5 bases and 0 bases respectively, with 11 bases between them. The CDR3 is 13 residues long. From germline, CDR1 is DFQATT and CDR2 SNEGSKA (reference sequence). CDR3 region: CSAYGTRSYEQYF. CDR3 coding DNA: TGCAGTGCTTACGGGACACGCTCCTACGAGCAGTACTTC.

The chain combines TRBV20-1 with TRBJ2-3; TRBD1 matches 9 bases. The CDR3 length is 15 residues. Germline V gene sequence: CDR1 DFQATT, CDR2 SNEGSKA (reference sequence). The V and J ends lost 1 base and 0 bases, in that order; junction bases with no gene match: 2. As DNA, the CDR3 is TGCAGTGCTAGAGGGACAGGGGTTAGCACAGATACGCAGTATTTT. It codes for CSARGTGVSTDTQYF.

The CDR3 sequence is CAISARPETQYF. The DNA for the CDR3 is TGTGCCATCAGTGCCCGCCCAGAGACCCAGTACTTC. V gene TRBV10-3 combines with J gene TRBJ2-5; the D is unclear. The CDR3 loop spans 12 amino acids. The V and J ends lost 4 bases and 4 bases respectively, with 7 bases between them. Per germline, CDR1 ENHRY and CDR2 SYGVKD.

This clonotype was counted a single time. The chain uses TRBV7-2 and TRBJ2-4; possible D gene TRBD1, 6 bases. The CDR3 loop spans 18 amino acids. Trimming removed 1 base from V and 0 bases from J, with 16 bases in between. Germline CDR1 reads SGHTA; CDR2 reads FQGNSA. The CDR3 reads CASSLGVQGHLAKNIQYF. CDR3 DNA: TGTGCCAGCAGCTTAGGGGTCCAGGGGCATTTAGCCAAAAACATTCAGTACTTC.

The rearrangement links TRBV5-6 to TRBJ1-6; D call uncertain. The CDR3 length is 13 residues. Trimming shortened V by 8 bases and J by 8 bases, and 14 bases separated the two germline ends. CDR1 and CDR2 from the germline V gene are SGHDT and YYEEEE. CDR3 DNA: TGTGCCAGTAGTCCAGGAACTCATTCACCCCTCCACTTT. It yields the protein CASSPGTHSPLHF.

A few counts support this clonotype. This sequence joins TRBV4-1 and TRBJ2-7; 7 bases line up with TRBD1. The CDR3 extends over 12 amino acids. V lost 6 bases, J lost 5 bases, and 4 bases stayed unmatched. The germline gives CDR1 MGHRA, CDR2 YSYEKL. CDR3 sequence (DNA): TGCGCCAGCAGGGACAGGTCCCACGAGCAGTACTTC. Protein product: CASRDRSHEQYF.

This clonotype showed up just once. One end of the junction is discordant with germline, which a read error may explain. V is TRBV5-1 and J is TRBJ2-5, with 11 bases matching TRBD2. The CDR3 loop spans 15 amino acids. Germline V gene sequence: CDR1 SGHRS, CDR2 YFSETQ. The CDR3, as DNA: TGTGCCAGCAGCTTACCGACTAGCGGGGCCTATCAGCGGTACTTC. Its translation: CASSLPTSGAYQRYF.

This clonotype is medium-sized. The chain recombines TRBV20-1 with TRBJ1-5, with TRBD1 matching 8 bases. Germline CDR1 is DFQATT and CDR2 is SNEGSKA (reference sequence). The CDR3 spans 14 residues. V trimming: 6 bases; J trimming: 3 bases; junction bases outside the gene matches: 7. The CDR3 loop is CSAPTGADNQPQHF. CDR3 coding DNA: TGCAGTGCCCCGACAGGGGCGGACAATCAGCCCCAGCATTTT.

The chain uses TRBV10-3 and TRBJ2-1, with 9 bases matching TRBD2. CDR1 and CDR2 from the germline V gene are ENHRY and SYGVKD. The V segment lost 8 bases and the J segment 6 bases; nucleotides outside the gene matches: 5. The CDR3 totals 13 residues. Here the CDR3 DNA reads TGTGCCATCGGGGCAGCGGGGGGCAATGAGCAGTTCTTC. Encoded protein: CAIGAAGGNEQFF.

The chain uses TRBV25-1 and TRBJ1-1; D remains ambiguous. V was pared by 7 bases and J by 3 bases, with 21 bases between. Germline CDR1 MGHDK, CDR2 SYGVNS. The CDR3 sequence is 16 residues long. CDR3 DNA sequence: TGTGCCAGCACCCCCACGTCGATGGTTTTGGACACTGAAGCTTTCTTT. This translates into CASTPTSMVLDTEAFF.

The chain carries TRBV7-2 and TRBJ1-1; D unresolved. The CDR3 sequence is 14 residues long. V lost 5 bases, J lost 0 bases, and 10 bases lay in between. Germline CDR1 and CDR2: SGHTA and FQGNSA. The chain's CDR3 is CASSPLNLNTEAFF. The CDR3, as DNA: TGTGCCAGCAGCCCCTTGAACTTGAACACTGAAGCTTTCTTT.

This clonotype was picked up many times. CDR3: CASSYGAMSSYEQYF. The CDR3 region has the DNA TGTGCCAGCAGTTACGGCGCGATGAGCTCCTACGAGCAGTACTTC. The chain combines TRBV6-2 or TRBV6-3 with TRBJ2-7; D uncertain. CDR1 and CDR2 from the germline V gene are MNHEY and SVGEGT. The ends were cut back, 2 bases at V and 0 bases at J, with 11 bases in the middle. This CDR3 spans 15 amino acids.

Concerning this clonotype: This may come from a read error, since a much larger clone is one base off. The rearrangement joins TRBV10-3 to TRBJ2-7; no definite D call. The germline CDR1 and CDR2 sequences are ENHRY and SYGVKD. CDR3 length: 17 amino acids. Here the CDR3 reads CASSEARMEPPSDEQYF. The CDR3 DNA reads as TGTGCCAGCAGTGAAGCCCGGATGGAGCCTCCCTCCGACGAGCAGTACTTC.

This clonotype was observed once. The chain recombines TRBV4-3 with TRBJ1-1, with D tentatively TRBD1 (5 bases). There are 14 residues in the CDR3. The germline gives CDR1 LGHNA, CDR2 YSLEER. The V gene lost 0 bases and the J gene lost 6 bases, with 11 bases spanning the gap. The chain's CDR3 is CASSQDGGRAEAFF. CDR3 bases: TGCGCCAGCAGCCAAGACGGGGGAAGAGCTGAAGCTTTCTTT.

This clonotype was found once. The rearrangement uses TRBV9 and TRBJ1-2; D gene uncertain. This CDR3 region has 15 residues. Germline V gene sequence: CDR1 SGDLS, CDR2 YYNGEE. The germline V and J ends were trimmed by 1 base and 4 bases, with 14 bases remaining between them. CDR3 in DNA: TGTGCCAGCAGCGTAAGTCCTCTTGTGTCCTATGGCTACACCTTC. Residues: CASSVSPLVSYGYTF.

The chain combines TRBV7-6 with TRBJ1-6, with unresolved D. The V gene's germline CDR1 is SGHVS and CDR2 FNYEAQ. This CDR3 region has 15 residues. Trimming removed 2 bases from V and 6 bases from J, with 11 bases in between. The CDR3 DNA is TGTGCCAGCAGCTTATCGGGCAGTAGTAATTCACCCCTCCACTTT. It yields the protein CASSLSGSSNSPLHF.

Concerning this clonotype: Its ends do not fully match the called genes, so a read error is possible. The V gene is TRBV10-3, the J gene TRBJ2-6, with 15 bases that match TRBD2. The CDR3 sequence is 18 residues long. From germline, CDR1 is ENHRY and CDR2 SYGVKD. CDR3 in amino acids: CAISRGLAGGLGANVLAF. The CDR3 bases are TGTGCCATCAGCCGGGGACTAGCGGGAGGATTAGGGGCCAACGTCCTGGCTTTC.

The rearrangement links TRBV12-3 or TRBV12-4 to TRBJ2-7, with 10 nucleotides matching TRBD2. This CDR3 spans 14 amino acids. The ends lost 5 bases at V and 2 bases at J; junction bases unmatched: 3. The CDR3 DNA sequence: TGTGCCAGCAGTCGAGCGGGGGGGACCTACGAGCAGTACTTC. This encodes CASSRAGGTYEQYF.

The sample holds a few counts of this clonotype. The J gene is TRBJ2-7, the V gene TRBV7-2; perhaps TRBD2 as D (5 bases). The CDR3 length is 13 residues. With 3 bases removed from V and 5 bases from J, the gap between germline ends came to 11 bases. Germline V gives CDR1 SGHTA, CDR2 FQGNSA. CDR3 sequence (DNA): TGTGCCAGCAGCTTGTTCGGGAAGAACGAGCAGTACTTC. It specifies CASSLFGKNEQYF.